This TCR beta chain was found in a study of T cell responses to AZD1222 COVID-19 vaccine. Looking at the study overall: Pooled samples include second doses given at about 4 or 12 weeks. Study-wide findings and caveats: Compared with day 0, the breadth and depth of the Spike-specific TCR repertoire rose significantly after two doses of AZD1222.

Here immunoSEQ multiplex PCR was the method, and the copy in TCRdb shows in-frame clones only, minus some. The data contain around 100,000 clones, around 91% of them singletons. J lost 4 bases, V lost 7 bases, and 5 bases had no gene match. The CDR3 has 13 residues. The germline V gene encodes CDR1 MNHEY and CDR2 SVGAGI. In regard to this clone: The antigen is not known.

This receptor was obtained from an adult in good health. The sequenced sample was peripheral blood, obtained on day 0 of AZD1222 vaccination. The chain carries TRBV6-5 and TRBJ2-3; 7 positions agree with TRBD2. The CDR3 is CASKIGLADTQYF. The CDR3 region has the DNA TGTGCCAGCAAAATCGGACTAGCAGATACGCAGTATTTT.